This TCR beta chain was identified during a study of blood T cells in healthy people across ages. On this clonotype itself: What it binds is unknown.

Using a J-beta primer mix together with a sample-barcoded 5' primer, a second PCR was run for about 6 to 11 cycles. Each cDNA molecule carried a tag from a template-switch adaptor that contained 12 random nucleotides. MiXCR, run by TCRdb on the 5' RACE reads, gives a single entry per CDR3 protein. The repertoire holds fewer than 900,000 distinct CDR3 sequences, with 49% as singletons. The authors drew about 10 milliliters of peripheral blood from each donor. The CDR3 runs to 16 residues. V was trimmed by 4 bases and J by 5 bases, leaving 19 bases between them. Broader study findings: Expanded clonotype changes were possibly confounded by unknown donor CMV status.

Sequencing was carried out using blood. This TCR derives from a woman aged 55-69 years in good health. The chain couples TRBV12-3 or TRBV12-4 to TRBJ2-3; TRBD2 might be the D (6 bases). The CDR3 protein is CASSSHRGLPGDTQYF. Written as DNA, the CDR3 is TGTGCCAGCAGTTCTCATAGGGGACTCCCTGGAGATACGCAGTATTTT.